Given below is one T cell receptor (beta chain) in context. What it binds is unknown. The data originate from a study of T cell repertoires in cytomegalovirus infection. CDR1 and CDR2 from the germline V gene are SNHLY and FYNNEI. The ends lost 7 bases at V and 1 base at J; junction bases unmatched: 10. CDR3 length: 16 amino acids. One entry per CDR3 protein, called by TCRdb with MiXCR from the reads. The sample records 400,000 to 600,000 distinct CDR3 sequences, about 42% being singletons. Study findings and constraints: Ex vivo, HLA-C-restricted CMV-specific TCR beta clonotypes prevailed over the rest of the response.

The J gene is TRBJ1-1, the V gene TRBV2; TRBD1 matches 9 bases. The sequencing here drew on cultured PBMCs, taken from culture after CMV antigen stimulation. This clonotype was sampled from a human donor in good health (CMV status not recorded). Some clones in this sample may be carry-over from other donors' samples. The CDR3 sequence is CASKGTGIRKNTEAFF. CDR3 nucleotide sequence: TGTGCCAGCAAGGGGACAGGGATAAGGAAGAACACTGAAGCTTTCTTT.